Listed here is a single T cell receptor beta chain. Which antigen it targets is not known. Qualities for individual bases were not recorded, and no much larger clone is one base off. Trimming at the junction amounts to 8 bases on V and 10 bases on J, and the germline ends lie 17 bases apart. The germline V gene (reference sequence) sets CDR1 to MNHEY and CDR2 to SMNVEV. The CDR3 measures 13 amino acids from cysteine to phenylalanine. Of the read, only the CDR3 DNA is kept; its 39 bases are in frame from base 1. Sample time point, as interpreted from the label and publication: baseline before first vaccination. Vaccinee samples came from UK trials COV001 and COV002, including a single-blind randomized controlled phase 2/3 trial of AZD1222 (ChAdOx1 nCoV-19) in healthy adults. For TCRbeta chain sequencing, PBMC samples from trial participants were taken at day 0 and at day 28 after the second dose. The data derive from a study of T cell responses to AZD1222 COVID-19 vaccine (dated by TCRdb to the early 2020s). A note on the overall study: AZD1222 recipients with second doses at about 4 weeks or about 12 weeks were pooled, because spike-specific TCR depth and breadth did not differ between schedules. A total of approximately 240 trial participants underwent TCR sequencing, of whom 200 to 220 had received two doses of AZD1222 and roughly 26 had received two doses of the MenACWY control vaccine. Enrollment into the trials was organized by age into subgroups of 18-55, 56-69 and 70-plus years, and those subgroups contained approximately 150, 30 and 60 TCR-sequenced participants, respectively.

The CDR3 regions of human TCRbeta chains were subjected to immunosequencing. The authors' pipeline ran thus. Repertoire TCRs were checked for matches against a reference library of SARS-CoV-2-specific TCRs that had been generated using the MIRA antigen-specificity platform. Breadth was defined as the fraction of unique TCRs that were SARS-CoV-2-associated. Depth was defined as the fraction of total T cells that were SARS-CoV-2-associated. Using the MIRA data, each spike-specific TCR was assigned both to the spike region to which the TCR was reactive and to a CD4 or CD8 class. Log10-transformed breadth and depth values were compared by one-way ANOVA with Sidak's multiple comparisons tests. TCRdb obtained this table from immuneACCESS and retained in-frame rearrangements with V and J assigned. These tables miss some clones; where compared with another copy, unresolved V genes account for less than half of the shortfall, and the remainder is unexplained. V and J calls and clone size are given by that table; D and trimming were obtained from the DNA. Present in this sample are 90,000 to 150,000 clones, 75% to 95% of which were seen just once. Together, the top ten hold approximately 5.1% of the sample.

General study outcomes and caveats: Only five or six AZD1222 recipients were SARS-CoV-2 seropositive at baseline, limiting conclusions about previously exposed vaccinees. In the small 56-69-year group, the increase in depth fell short of significance, most likely because of low power. No day 14 peak-response samples were available, so repertoires were characterized only after the peak T cell response. Epitopes outside the regions mutated in the B.1.351 and B.1.1.7 variants were reportedly recognized by nearly half of the unique spike-specific TCRs. After two AZD1222 doses, spike-specific TCR breadth and depth were significantly higher than at day 0 and than in MenACWY recipients. Most participants were white British and females outnumbered males, and the authors suggested that clonal diversity may have been underestimated. CD4 TCRs associated with the vaccine covered the entire spike protein, and the dominant responses were in regions 160-218 and 743-854.

The input for sequencing was peripheral blood, taken on day 0 of AZD1222 vaccination. The chain is made from TRBV27 and TRBJ1-4; the D gene is possibly TRBD1, with 6 bases matching. This receptor was obtained from an adult in good health. The nucleotide sequence is TGTGCCAGCCTATCAAGACAGGTTGGAAAACTGTTTTTT. Its translation reads: CASLSRQVGKLFF.